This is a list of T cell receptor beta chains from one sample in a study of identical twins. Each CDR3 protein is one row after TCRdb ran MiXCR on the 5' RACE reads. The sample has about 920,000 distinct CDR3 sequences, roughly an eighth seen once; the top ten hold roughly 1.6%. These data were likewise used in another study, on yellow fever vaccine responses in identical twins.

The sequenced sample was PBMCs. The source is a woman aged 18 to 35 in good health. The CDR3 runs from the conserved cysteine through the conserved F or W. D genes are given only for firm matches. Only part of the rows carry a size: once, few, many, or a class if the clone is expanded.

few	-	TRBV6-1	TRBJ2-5	CASSGTREETQYF	TGTGCCAGCAGCGGGACAAGAGAAGAGACCCAGTACTTC
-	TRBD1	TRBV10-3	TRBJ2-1	CATVTGTGSEQFF	TGTGCCACCGTAACCGGGACAGGATCCGAGCAGTTCTTC
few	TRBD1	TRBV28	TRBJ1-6	CATLDRAYNSPLHF	TGTGCCACCTTGGACAGGGCCTATAATTCACCCCTCCACTTT
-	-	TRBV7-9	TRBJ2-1	CASSYIGSSYNEQFF	TGTGCCAGCAGCTACATCGGGAGCTCCTACAATGAGCAGTTCTTC
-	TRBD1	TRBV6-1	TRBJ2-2	CASQGGPNTGELFF	TGTGCCAGCCAAGGGGGCCCCAACACCGGGGAGCTGTTTTTT
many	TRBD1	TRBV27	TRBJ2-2	CASRTGHGELFF	TGTGCCAGCAGGACAGGGCACGGGGAGCTGTTTTTT
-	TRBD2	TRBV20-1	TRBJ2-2	CSARRQGGSTGELFF	TGCAGTGCTAGGAGGCAGGGCGGGAGCACCGGGGAGCTGTTTTTT
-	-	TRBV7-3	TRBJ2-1	CASLPQYYNEQFF	TGTGCCAGCCTACCACAATACTACAATGAGCAGTTCTTC
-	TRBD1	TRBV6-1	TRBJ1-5	CASMTQGAGGNQPQHF	TGTGCCAGCATGACACAGGGGGCCGGGGGCAATCAGCCCCAGCATTTT
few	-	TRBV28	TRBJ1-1	CASTPLRPGWDTEAFF	TGTGCCAGCACCCCTCTGCGACCAGGGTGGGACACTGAAGCTTTCTTT
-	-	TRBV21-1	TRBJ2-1	CASSKSGTVYNEQFF	TGTGCCAGCAGCAAATCCGGGACAGTCTACAATGAGCAGTTCTTC
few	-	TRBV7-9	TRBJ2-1	CASSLAEHNEQFF	TGTGCCAGCAGCTTAGCGGAGCACAATGAGCAGTTCTTC
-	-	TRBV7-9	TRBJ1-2	CASSPPPPYGYTF	TGTGCCAGCAGCCCACCCCCGCCGTATGGCTACACCTTC
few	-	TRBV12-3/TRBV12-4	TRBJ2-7	CVSRGTTGPDIF	TGTGTCAGCAGGGGGACTACAGGCCCCGATATCTTC
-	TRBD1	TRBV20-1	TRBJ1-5	CSAGRQGKSNQPQHF	TGCAGTGCTGGCCGACAGGGCAAGAGCAATCAGCCCCAGCATTTT
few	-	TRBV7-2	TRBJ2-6	CASSLVPNVLTF	TGTGCCAGCAGCTTAGTGCCCAACGTCCTGACTTTC
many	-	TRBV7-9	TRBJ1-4	CASSLVLREKLFF	TGTGCCAGCAGCTTAGTCCTTCGAGAAAAACTGTTTTTT
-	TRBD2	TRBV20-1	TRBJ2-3	CSATTLAGASTDTQYF	TGCAGTGCTACGACTCTAGCGGGGGCTAGCACAGATACGCAGTATTTT
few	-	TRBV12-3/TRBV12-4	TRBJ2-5	CASSLALIESETQYF	TGTGCCAGCAGTTTAGCGCTTATAGAGAGCGAGACCCAGTACTTC
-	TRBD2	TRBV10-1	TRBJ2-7	CASSALAGGAEYEQYF	TGCGCCAGCAGTGCCTTAGCGGGAGGTGCTGAGTACGAGCAGTACTTC
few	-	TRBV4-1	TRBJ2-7	CASSQEPRFSYEQYF	TGCGCCAGCAGCCAAGAACCCAGGTTCTCCTACGAGCAGTACTTC
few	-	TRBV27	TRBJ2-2	CASSQTSGGELFF	TGTGCCAGCAGTCAAACAAGTGGCGGGGAGCTGTTTTTT
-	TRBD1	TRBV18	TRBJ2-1	CASSRQGAVDEQFF	TGTGCCAGCTCACGACAGGGGGCTGTGGATGAGCAGTTCTTC